There are a few counts of the clone carrying this TCR beta chain. The record originates from a study of T-cell memory formation after mild COVID-19. TCRdb independently ran MiXCR on the 5' RACE reads; one entry per CDR3 protein. The sample comprises around 180,000 distinct CDR3 sequences, less than 20% of which are singletons, and roughly 3.9% rests with the top ten. The germline V gene encodes CDR1 SGHVS and CDR2 FNYEAQ. Trimming removed 2 bases from V and 5 bases from J, with 15 bases in between. This CDR3 spans 15 amino acids. The TCR comes from a man in his late teens or twenties who had mild COVID-19 (a few samples of this study predate the infection). Cell type and time point are not known. The chain combines TRBV7-6 with TRBJ2-5, with D perhaps assigned TRBD1 or TRBD2 (5 bases each). Sequencing was carried out using PBMCs or a T cell subset sorted from them (not recorded which). In DNA form, the CDR3 reads TGTGCCAGCAGCTTATCGGGACGGAGGACGGAGACCCAGTACTTC. It specifies CASSLSGRRTETQYF.